Described below is a single T cell receptor beta chain sequence and its context. It lacks a known antigen. Nothing much larger sits one base from this clone, and base qualities are not available. Whole blood was collected in K2EDTA tubes by collaborating institutions according to the institutions' own protocols. For TCRbeta analysis, collaborators shipped samples in one of three forms: frozen whole blood, isolated PBMCs, or DNA extracted from either of those sample types. This sample was included in a study of blood T cell repertoires in COVID-19 (dated by TCRdb to the early 2020s). Regarding the complete study: Collaborator samples came from the United States, Italy and Spain and covered acute and convalescent phases of COVID-19. The prospective study material was composed of cDNA or gDNA derived from T cells, B-cell-depleted T cells, or PBMCs. Deeply sampled blood TCRbeta repertoires from subjects exposed to, actively infected with, or recovered from COVID-19 were included in the dataset. The repertoires were released in a freely available public database intended as a resource for research on the immune response to SARS-CoV-2. Samples were obtained from the ongoing ImmuneRACE study (first 160 participants) and from 1,254 subjects provided by 6 global collaborators. Sample metadata almost always included a de-identified subject ID, COVID-19 status, age in years and sex. Where available, HLA class I and class II types were obtained from metadata supplied by the sample provider rather than from assay-based typing.

Broad study findings and their caveats: The quantity of clinical and demographic metadata differed by source and by participant and was supplied without curation.

TCRbeta CDR3 regions were amplified from genomic DNA using the immunoSEQ Assay, a bias-controlled multiplex PCR. The authors' pipeline ran thus. Nucleated cell counts per sample were estimated from amplification of reference gene primers within the assay. To quantify the absolute abundance of each unique TCRbeta CDR3 rearrangement, sequence reads were collapsed and filtered. For each sample, productive Simpson clonality was calculated by taking the square root of Simpson's diversity index across productive rearrangements. TCRdb took this table from immuneACCESS and kept in-frame rearrangements with V and J called. Such tables lack part of the clones; where checked against another copy, unresolved V genes explain under half of the gap, and the rest is unexplained. V and J calls and clone size are as listed in that table; D and trimming were resolved from the DNA. For this sample the table gives roughly 100,000 clones, of which about 80% were detected only once. Clones ranked in the top ten supply 10% to 15% of the sample.

V lost 3 bases and J lost 4 bases, and the count of bases not matched to a germline gene is 7. The germline V gene yields ENHRY for CDR1 and SYGVKD for CDR2. Measured from the cysteine to the phenylalanine, the CDR3 is 16 residues long. Only the CDR3 portion is preserved as DNA: 48 bases, with reading frame beginning at the first base. The clonotype comes from a human donor in a cohort sampled during active or convalescent COVID-19. The sample consisted of peripheral blood. Recombination connected TRBV10-3 to TRBJ2-3; 10 central bases correspond to TRBD2. Read as DNA, the sequence is TGTGCCATCAGTGATTTGTCAGCGGGGGGGGCAGATACGCAGTATTTT. Translated, this gives CAISDLSAGGADTQYF.